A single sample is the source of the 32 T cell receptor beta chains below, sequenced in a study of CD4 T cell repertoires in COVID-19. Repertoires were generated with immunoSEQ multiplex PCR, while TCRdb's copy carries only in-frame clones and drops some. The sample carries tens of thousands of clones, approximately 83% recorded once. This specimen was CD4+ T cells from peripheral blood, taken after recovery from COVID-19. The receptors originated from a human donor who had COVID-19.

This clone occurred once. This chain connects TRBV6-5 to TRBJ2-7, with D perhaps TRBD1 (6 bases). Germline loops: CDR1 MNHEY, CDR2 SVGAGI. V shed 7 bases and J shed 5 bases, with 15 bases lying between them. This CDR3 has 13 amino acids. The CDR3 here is CASTLGQGNEQYF. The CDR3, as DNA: TGTGCCAGCACCTTGGGACAAGGTAACGAGCAGTACTTC.

The CDR3 DNA reads TGTGCCAGCAGCGTACAGCTCCAAGAGACCCAGTACTTC. Translating gives CASSVQLQETQYF. The chain carries TRBV2 and TRBJ2-5; the D is unclear. V was shortened by 6 bases and J by 1 base, with 9 bases between the two germline ends. This CDR3 is 13 amino acids long. Germline V gene data show CDR1 as SNHLY and CDR2 as FYNNEI. The variable domain in full, with the rest retrieved from reference TRBV2 and TRBJ2-5, is EPEVTQTPSHQVTQMGQEVILRCVPISNHLYFYWYRQILGQKVEFLVSFYNNEISEKSEIFDDQFSVERPDGSNFTLKIRSTKLEDSAMYFCASSVQLQETQYFGPGTRLLVL.

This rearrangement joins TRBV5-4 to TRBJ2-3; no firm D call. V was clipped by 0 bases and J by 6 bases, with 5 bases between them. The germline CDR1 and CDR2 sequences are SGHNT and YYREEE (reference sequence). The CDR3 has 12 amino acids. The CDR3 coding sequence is TGTGCCAGCAGCTTGGATTTTGATACGCAGTATTTT. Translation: CASSLDFDTQYF.

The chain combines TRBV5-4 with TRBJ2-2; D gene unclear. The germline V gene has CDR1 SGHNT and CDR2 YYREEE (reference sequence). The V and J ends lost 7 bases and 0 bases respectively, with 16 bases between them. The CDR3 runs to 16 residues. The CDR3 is CASHPSPEPNTGELFF. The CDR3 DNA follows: TGTGCCAGCCACCCGAGTCCCGAACCGAACACCGGGGAGCTGTTTTTT.

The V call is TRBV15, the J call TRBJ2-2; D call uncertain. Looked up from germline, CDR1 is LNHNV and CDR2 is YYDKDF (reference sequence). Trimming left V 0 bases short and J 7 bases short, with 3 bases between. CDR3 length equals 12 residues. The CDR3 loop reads CATSRDYGELFF. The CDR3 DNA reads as TGTGCCACCAGCAGAGATTACGGGGAGCTGTTTTTT.

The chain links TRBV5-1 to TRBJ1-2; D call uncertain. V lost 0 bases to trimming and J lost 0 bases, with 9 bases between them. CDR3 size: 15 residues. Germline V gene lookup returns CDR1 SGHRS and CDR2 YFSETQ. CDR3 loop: CASSLAPSPNYGYTF. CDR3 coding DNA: TGCGCCAGCAGCTTGGCGCCCAGTCCTAACTATGGCTACACCTTC. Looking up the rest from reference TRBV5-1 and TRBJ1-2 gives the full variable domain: KAGVTQTPRYLIKTRGQQVTLSCSPISGHRSVSWYQQTPGQGLQFLFEYFSETQRNKGNFPGRFSGRQFSNSRSEMNVSTLELGDSALYLCASSLAPSPNYGYTFGSGTRLTVV.

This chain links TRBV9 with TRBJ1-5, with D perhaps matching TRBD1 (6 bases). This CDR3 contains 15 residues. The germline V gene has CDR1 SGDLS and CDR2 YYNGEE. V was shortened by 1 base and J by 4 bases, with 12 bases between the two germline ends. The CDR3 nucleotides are TGTGCCAGCAGCGTACAGGGGAAGTCAAATCAGCCCCAGCATTTT. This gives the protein CASSVQGKSNQPQHF.

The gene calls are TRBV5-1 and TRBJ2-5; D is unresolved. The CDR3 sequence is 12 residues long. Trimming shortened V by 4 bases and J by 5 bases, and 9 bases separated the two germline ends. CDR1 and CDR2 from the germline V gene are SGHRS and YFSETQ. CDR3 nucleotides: TGCGCCAGCAGCCCAATACGGGAGACCCAGTACTTC. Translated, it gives CASSPIRETQYF.

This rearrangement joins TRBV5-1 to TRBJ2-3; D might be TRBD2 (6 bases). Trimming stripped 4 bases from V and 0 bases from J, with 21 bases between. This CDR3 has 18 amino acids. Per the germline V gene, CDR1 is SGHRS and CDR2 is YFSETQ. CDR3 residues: CASSPEGQTWLSTDTQYF. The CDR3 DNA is TGCGCCAGCAGCCCGGAGGGGCAGACCTGGCTTAGCACAGATACGCAGTATTTT.

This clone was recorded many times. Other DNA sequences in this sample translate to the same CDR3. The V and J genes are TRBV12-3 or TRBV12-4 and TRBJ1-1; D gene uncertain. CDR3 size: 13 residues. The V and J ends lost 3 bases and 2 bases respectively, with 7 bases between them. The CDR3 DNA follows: TGTGCCAGCAGTTTGGCAGTCAACACTGAAGCTTTCTTT. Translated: CASSLAVNTEAFF.

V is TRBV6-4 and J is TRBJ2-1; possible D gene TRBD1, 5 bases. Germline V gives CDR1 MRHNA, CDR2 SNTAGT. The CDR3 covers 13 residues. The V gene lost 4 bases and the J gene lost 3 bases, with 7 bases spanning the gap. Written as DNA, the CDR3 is TGTGCCAGCAGTGGAGACAGCTACAATGAGCAGTTCTTC. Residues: CASSGDSYNEQFF.

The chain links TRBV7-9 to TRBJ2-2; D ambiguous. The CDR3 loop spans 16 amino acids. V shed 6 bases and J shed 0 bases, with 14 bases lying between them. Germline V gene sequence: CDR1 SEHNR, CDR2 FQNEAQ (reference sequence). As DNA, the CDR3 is TGTGCCAGCAGAGAAGGACGGAACGCGAACACCGGGGAGCTGTTTTTT. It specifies CASREGRNANTGELFF.

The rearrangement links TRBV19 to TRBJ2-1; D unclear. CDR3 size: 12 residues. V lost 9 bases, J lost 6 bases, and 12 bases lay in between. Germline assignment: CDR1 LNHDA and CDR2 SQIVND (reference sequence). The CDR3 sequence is CASAVTTNEQFF. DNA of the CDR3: TGTGCCAGCGCCGTGACCACCAATGAGCAGTTCTTC. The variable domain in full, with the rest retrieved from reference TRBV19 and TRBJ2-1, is DGGITQSPKYLFRKEGQNVTLSCEQNLNHDAMYWYRQDPGQGLRLIYYSQIVNDFQKGDIAEGYSVSREKKESFPLTVTSAQKNPTAFYLCASAVTTNEQFFGPGTRLTVL.

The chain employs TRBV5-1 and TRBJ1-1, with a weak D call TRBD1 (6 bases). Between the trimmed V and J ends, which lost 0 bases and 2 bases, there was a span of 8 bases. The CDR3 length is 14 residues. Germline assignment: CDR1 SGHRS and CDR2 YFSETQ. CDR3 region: CASSLGRGNTEAFF. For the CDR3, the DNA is TGCGCCAGCAGCTTGGGCAGGGGAAACACTGAAGCTTTCTTT.

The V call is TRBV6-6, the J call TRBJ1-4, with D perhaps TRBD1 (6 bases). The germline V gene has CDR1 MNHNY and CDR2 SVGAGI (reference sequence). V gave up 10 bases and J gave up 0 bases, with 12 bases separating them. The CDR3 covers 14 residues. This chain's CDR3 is CATRGPPTNEKLFF. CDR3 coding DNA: TGTGCCACCAGGGGTCCCCCAACTAATGAAAAACTGTTTTTT.

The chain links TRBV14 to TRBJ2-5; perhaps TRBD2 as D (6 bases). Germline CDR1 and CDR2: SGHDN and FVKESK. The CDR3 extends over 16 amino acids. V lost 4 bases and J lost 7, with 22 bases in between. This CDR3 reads CASSLPGTRGRGTQYF. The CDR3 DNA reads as TGTGCCAGCAGCCTGCCAGGGACTCGGGGAAGGGGGACCCAGTACTTC.

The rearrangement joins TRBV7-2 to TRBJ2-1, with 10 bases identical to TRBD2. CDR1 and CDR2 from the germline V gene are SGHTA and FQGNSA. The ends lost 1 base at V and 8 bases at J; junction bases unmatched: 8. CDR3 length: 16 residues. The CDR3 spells CASSLVRASGGYEQFF. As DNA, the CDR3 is TGTGCCAGCAGCTTAGTTAGGGCTAGCGGGGGCTATGAGCAGTTCTTC.

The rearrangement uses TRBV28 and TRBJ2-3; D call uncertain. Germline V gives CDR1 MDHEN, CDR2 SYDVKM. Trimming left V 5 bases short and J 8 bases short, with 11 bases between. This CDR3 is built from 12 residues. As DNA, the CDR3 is TGTGCCAGCAGTCCCCCCTTTCCTACGCAGTATTTT. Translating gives CASSPPFPTQYF.

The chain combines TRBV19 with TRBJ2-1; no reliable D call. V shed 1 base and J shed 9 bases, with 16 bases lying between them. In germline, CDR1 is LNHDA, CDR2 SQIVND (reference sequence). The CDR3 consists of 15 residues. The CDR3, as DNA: TGTGCCAGTAGTATAGGGGGAATACCGTTCGGTGAGCAGTTCTTC. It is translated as CASSIGGIPFGEQFF.

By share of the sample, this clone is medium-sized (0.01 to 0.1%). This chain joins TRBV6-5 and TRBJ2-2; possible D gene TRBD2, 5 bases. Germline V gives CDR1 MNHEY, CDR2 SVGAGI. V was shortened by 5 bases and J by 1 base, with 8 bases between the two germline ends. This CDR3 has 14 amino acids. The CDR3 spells CASSPGWNTGELFF. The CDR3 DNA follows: TGTGCCAGCAGTCCGGGGTGGAACACCGGGGAGCTGTTTTTT.

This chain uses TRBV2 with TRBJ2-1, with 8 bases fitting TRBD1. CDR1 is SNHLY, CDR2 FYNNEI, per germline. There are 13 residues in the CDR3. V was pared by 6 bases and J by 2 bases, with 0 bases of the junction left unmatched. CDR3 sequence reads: CASRDRAYNEQFF. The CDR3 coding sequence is TGTGCCAGCAGGGACAGGGCCTACAATGAGCAGTTCTTC. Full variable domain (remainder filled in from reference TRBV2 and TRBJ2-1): EPEVTQTPSHQVTQMGQEVILRCVPISNHLYFYWYRQILGQKVEFLVSFYNNEISEKSEIFDDQFSVERPDGSNFTLKIRSTKLEDSAMYFCASRDRAYNEQFFGPGTRLTVL.

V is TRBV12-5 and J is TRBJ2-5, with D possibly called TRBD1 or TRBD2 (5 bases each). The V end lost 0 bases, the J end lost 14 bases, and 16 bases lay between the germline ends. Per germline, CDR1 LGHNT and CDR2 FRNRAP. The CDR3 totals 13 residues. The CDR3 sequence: CASGLVLGAQLYF. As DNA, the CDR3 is TGTGCTAGTGGTTTGGTACTAGGGGCCCAACTTTACTTC.

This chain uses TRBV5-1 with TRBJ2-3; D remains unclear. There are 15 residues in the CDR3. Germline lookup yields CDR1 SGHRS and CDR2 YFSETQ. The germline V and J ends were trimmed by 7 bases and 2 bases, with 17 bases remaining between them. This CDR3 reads CASGNGRLLTDTQYF. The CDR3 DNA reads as TGCGCCAGCGGAAACGGACGGTTACTCACAGATACGCAGTATTTT. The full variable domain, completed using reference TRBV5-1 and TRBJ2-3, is KAGVTQTPRYLIKTRGQQVTLSCSPISGHRSVSWYQQTPGQGLQFLFEYFSETQRNKGNFPGRFSGRQFSNSRSEMNVSTLELGDSALYLCASGNGRLLTDTQYFGPGTRLTVL.

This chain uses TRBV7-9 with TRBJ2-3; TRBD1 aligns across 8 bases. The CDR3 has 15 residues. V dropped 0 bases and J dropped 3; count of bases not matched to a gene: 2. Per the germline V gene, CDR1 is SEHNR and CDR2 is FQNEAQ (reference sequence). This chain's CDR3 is CASSLATGGTDTQYF. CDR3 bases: TGTGCCAGCAGCTTAGCTACAGGGGGAACAGATACGCAGTATTTT.

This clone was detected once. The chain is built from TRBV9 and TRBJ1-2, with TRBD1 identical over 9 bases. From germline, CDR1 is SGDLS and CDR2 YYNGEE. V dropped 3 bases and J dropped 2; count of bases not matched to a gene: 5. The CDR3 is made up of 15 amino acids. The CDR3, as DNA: TGTGCCAGCAGCGCGAGGACAGGGGCGAACTATGGCTACACCTTC. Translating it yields CASSARTGANYGYTF.

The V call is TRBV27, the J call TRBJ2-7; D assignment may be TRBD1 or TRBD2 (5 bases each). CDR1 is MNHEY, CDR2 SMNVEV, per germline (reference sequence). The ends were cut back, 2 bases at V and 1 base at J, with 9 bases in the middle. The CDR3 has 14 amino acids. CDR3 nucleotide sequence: TGTGCCAGCAGTTTAACTGGGACGTCCTACGAGCAGTACTTC. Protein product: CASSLTGTSYEQYF.

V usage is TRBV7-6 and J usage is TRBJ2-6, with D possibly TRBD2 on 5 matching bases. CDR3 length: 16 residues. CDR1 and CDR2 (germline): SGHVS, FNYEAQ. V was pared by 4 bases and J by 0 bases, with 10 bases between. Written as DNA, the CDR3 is TGTGCCAGCAGCTCCGGACTTCGCTCTGGGGCCAACGTCCTGACTTTC. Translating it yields CASSSGLRSGANVLTF.

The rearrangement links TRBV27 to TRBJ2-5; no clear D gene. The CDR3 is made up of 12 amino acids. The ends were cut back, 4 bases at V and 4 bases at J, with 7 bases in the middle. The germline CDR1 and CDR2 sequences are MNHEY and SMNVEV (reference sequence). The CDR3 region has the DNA TGTGCCAGCAGTTGGGCGAGAGAGACCCAGTACTTC. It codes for CASSWARETQYF.

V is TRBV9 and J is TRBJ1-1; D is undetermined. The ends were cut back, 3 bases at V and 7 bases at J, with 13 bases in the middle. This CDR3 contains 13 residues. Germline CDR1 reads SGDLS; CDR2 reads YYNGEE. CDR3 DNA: TGTGCCAGCAGCGAGCAAACCTCCGGTGAAGCTTTCTTT. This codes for CASSEQTSGEAFF. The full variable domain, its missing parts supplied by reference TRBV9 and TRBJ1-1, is DSGVTQTPKHLITATGQRVTLRCSPRSGDLSVYWYQQSLDQGLQFLIQYYNGEERAKGNILERFSAQQFPDLHSELNLSSLELGDSALYFCASSEQTSGEAFFGQGTRLTVV.

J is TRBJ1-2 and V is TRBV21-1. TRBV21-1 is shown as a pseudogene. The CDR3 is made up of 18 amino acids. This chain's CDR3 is CASSPPPRDGLPGLGYTF. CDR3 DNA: TGTGCCAGCAGCCCCCCTCCCCGCGACGGACTCCCGGGCCTTGGCTACACCTTC.

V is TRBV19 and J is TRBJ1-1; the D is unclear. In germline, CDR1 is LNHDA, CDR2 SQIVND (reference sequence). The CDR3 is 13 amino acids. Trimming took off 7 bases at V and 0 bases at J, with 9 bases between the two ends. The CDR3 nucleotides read TGTGCCAGTACGGCACGGCTGAACACTGAAGCTTTCTTT. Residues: CASTARLNTEAFF.

The CDR3: CASSEGGTGLNTEAFF. As DNA, the CDR3 is TGTGCCAGCAGTGAAGGGGGGACAGGGCTAAACACTGAAGCTTTCTTT. V usage is TRBV6-1 and J usage is TRBJ1-1, with TRBD1 matching over 9 bases. With 1 base clipped from V and 2 bases from J, the junction kept 5 bases outside the gene matches. From germline, CDR1 is MNHNS and CDR2 SASEGT. This CDR3 has 16 amino acids.